This T cell receptor (beta chain) is from a study of CD8+CD57+ T cells in acquired aplastic anemia. Study-level background: Sorted CD4+ plus CD8+ cells gave DNA averaging roughly 2.9 ug. Study-wide results and limits: Researchers report that 25 to 30 CD8+ CDR3 sequences appeared in both patients and controls. Any difference that existed in CD8+ Simpson's diversity between patients and controls was not significant.

The authors sequenced patients whose flow cytometry had shown CD8+CD57+ cell expansion. Patients were therapy-naive when their blood was sampled. This clonotype came up many times. No antigen is known for it. CDR3 and TCR beta VDJ profiling relied on a genomic DNA template. TCRdb passed the reads through MiXCR, listing each CDR3 protein once. This sample has roughly 150,000 distinct CDR3 sequences; around 48% occur once, and the top ten carry approximately 3%. The trim removed 4 bases at V and 5 bases at J, leaving 9 bases unmatched. This CDR3 has 16 residues. In germline, CDR1 is KGHDR, CDR2 SFDVKD. The sequence was collected from a human donor with aplastic anemia. V is TRBV24-1 and J is TRBJ2-5, with 10 bases lining up with TRBD2. The specimen sequenced was sorted CD4+, CD8+, or CD8+CD57+ T cells (not recorded which) from PBMCs. In DNA form, the CDR3 reads TGTGCCACCAGTGACCCCTTAGCGGGAGGTTCGGAGACCCAGTACTTC. Translated, it gives CATSDPLAGGSETQYF.